This T cell receptor beta chain stems from a study of CD8 T cells in ankylosing spondylitis. Overall study results and limits: The study looked at matched synovial fluid samples from ankylosing spondylitis patients. Disease-linked clones were reported to be significantly enriched there. Blood of patients with ankylosing spondylitis appeared to be characterized by a TCR beta motif of several highly homologous variants.

This clonotype showed up just a few times. Its antigen is currently unknown. Library preparation for TCR beta used quantitative 5'-RACE with molecular barcodes. A single record per CDR3 protein comes from TCRdb applying MiXCR to the 5' RACE reads. The repertoire holds roughly 400,000 distinct CDR3 sequences, with 20% to 25% as singletons. Trimming removed 0 bases from V and 0 bases from J, with 9 bases in between. Germline CDR1 and CDR2: SGHVS and FNYEAQ. This CDR3 is built from 15 residues. The sequenced material came from blood, either unsorted or a sorted T cell fraction (not recorded which). The receptor comes from a male donor with ankylosing spondylitis. The V and J genes are TRBV7-6 and TRBJ2-7; D may match TRBD1 or TRBD2 (5 bases each). The DNA of the CDR3 is TGTGCCAGCAGCTTAGCCGGGACGCTCTCCTACGAGCAGTACTTC. It yields the protein CASSLAGTLSYEQYF.